These 20 T cell receptor beta chains came from one sample sequenced in a study of cytomegalovirus exposure and HLA in healthy donors. Assay: immunoSEQ multiplex PCR; the TCRdb copy retains only in-frame clones and omits some. Of about 360,000 clones listed, just over 85% are singletons. The sequenced sample consisted of PBMCs. All receptors derive from a woman under 30 in good health and CMV-seronegative.

The chain carries TRBV30 and TRBJ2-1; no clear D gene. This CDR3 contains 11 residues. Germline-derived CDR1 and CDR2 are GTSNPN and SVGIG (reference sequence). V gave up 7 bases and J gave up 4 bases, with 8 bases separating them. DNA for the CDR3: TGTGCCTCATACAAGTACAATGAGCAGTTCTTC. Translating it yields CASYKYNEQFF. The complete variable domain, with remaining parts taken from reference TRBV30 and TRBJ2-1, reads SQTIHQWPATLVQPVGSPLSLECTVEGTSNPNLYWYRQAAGRGLQLLFYSVGIGQISSEVPQNLSASRPQDRQFILSSKKLLLSDSGFYLCASYKYNEQFFGPGTRLTVL.

In its sample, this clone was seen a few times. CDR3 sequence: CASSSHRDDAFF. The CDR3 nucleotides read TGTGCCAGCAGTAGCCACAGGGATGACGCTTTCTTT. This rearrangement joins TRBV6-1 to TRBJ1-1; a possible D gene is TRBD1 (6 bases). The V end lost 5 bases, the J end lost 11 bases, and 15 bases lay between the germline ends. The CDR3 covers 12 residues. Germline CDR1 MNHNS, CDR2 SASEGT.

V usage is TRBV5-1 and J usage is TRBJ2-2; tentatively, D is TRBD2 (5 bases). The CDR3 runs to 14 residues. Germline loops: CDR1 SGHRS, CDR2 YFSETQ. Trimming left V 1 base short and J 8 bases short, with 12 bases between. The CDR3 DNA follows: TGCGCCAGCAGCTTGTGGCTATCGGGAGGGGAGCTGTTTTTT. Translating it yields CASSLWLSGGELFF.

The chain employs TRBV27 and TRBJ2-1; 7 bases agree with TRBD2. The CDR3 has 16 amino acids. Losses at the gene ends were 7 bases for V and 2 bases for J; bases not matched to a gene: 11. The germline V gene has CDR1 MNHEY and CDR2 SMNVEV (reference sequence). DNA for the CDR3: TGTGCCAGCAAAGTGGGCCGAGGGAGGGCCTACAATGAGCAGTTCTTC. Amino acids: CASKVGRGRAYNEQFF.

The chain combines TRBV19 with TRBJ1-5, with D unclear. Germline assignment: CDR1 LNHDA and CDR2 SQIVND (reference sequence). The germline V and J ends were trimmed by 3 bases and 8 bases, with 17 bases remaining between them. CDR3 length: 15 residues. The CDR3: CASSIAGPLLEPQHF. As DNA, the CDR3 is TGTGCCAGTAGTATCGCGGGCCCCCTTTTGGAGCCCCAGCATTTT. The variable domain in full, with the rest retrieved from reference TRBV19 and TRBJ1-5, is DGGITQSPKYLFRKEGQNVTLSCEQNLNHDAMYWYRQDPGQGLRLIYYSQIVNDFQKGDIAEGYSVSREKKESFPLTVTSAQKNPTAFYLCASSIAGPLLEPQHFGDGTRLSIL.

The V and J genes are TRBV30 and TRBJ2-1; the match to TRBD2 covers 10 bases. The junction had 7 bases not matched to a gene; V was cut back by 1 base and J by 7 bases. This CDR3 contains 15 residues. CDR1 and CDR2 from the germline V gene are GTSNPN and SVGIG (reference sequence). CDR3 sequence: CAWSALAGVRNEQFF. The CDR3 nucleotides are TGTGCCTGGAGTGCCCTAGCGGGAGTTAGAAATGAGCAGTTCTTC.

The V and J genes are TRBV2 and TRBJ2-1; 9 bases are a match to TRBD2. V shed 7 bases, J shed 6 bases, and the junction held 13 bases outside the gene matches. The CDR3 extends over 16 amino acids. The V gene's germline CDR1 is SNHLY and CDR2 FYNNEI. CDR3 amino acids: CASISLAGRLGNEQFF. CDR3 DNA: TGTGCCAGCATAAGCCTAGCGGGAAGGTTGGGCAATGAGCAGTTCTTC.

The chain couples TRBV10-2 to TRBJ2-1; the match to TRBD2 covers 11 bases. The junction had 15 bases not matched to a gene; V was cut back by 7 bases and J by 7 bases. The CDR3 sequence is 17 residues long. Per the germline V gene, CDR1 is WSHSY and CDR2 is SAAADI. Here the CDR3 reads CASTLDRVAGGVNEQFF. The CDR3 DNA follows: TGCGCCAGCACCCTTGATAGGGTAGCGGGGGGGGTGAATGAGCAGTTCTTC.

The rearrangement links TRBV7-9 to TRBJ1-2; D is uncertain. Germline CDR1 is SEHNR and CDR2 is FQNEAQ (reference sequence). Trimming removed 1 base at V and 7 bases at J, with 10 bases between. The CDR3 spans 13 residues. The DNA of the CDR3 is TGTGCCAGCAGCTTAGAGGGAGGTCTTGGCTACACCTTC. Its translation is CASSLEGGLGYTF.

This chain uses TRBV6-5 with TRBJ1-1, with TRBD1 as a possible D gene (5 bases). Germline values: CDR1 MNHEY, CDR2 SVGAGI. This CDR3 contains 16 residues. V lost 2 bases and J lost 0, with 13 bases in between. The CDR3 here is CASSYGQGVVNTEAFF. The CDR3 DNA reads TGTGCCAGCAGTTACGGGCAGGGTGTGGTGAACACTGAAGCTTTCTTT.

This chain joins TRBV7-9 and TRBJ2-7; no reliable D call. The V and J ends lost 2 bases and 5 bases respectively, with 7 bases between them. The CDR3 has 12 amino acids. Looked up from germline, CDR1 is SEHNR and CDR2 is FQNEAQ (reference sequence). Here the CDR3 reads CASSLLPDEQYF. In DNA, the CDR3 is TGTGCCAGCAGCTTACTCCCCGACGAGCAGTACTTC.

The chain joins TRBV28 to TRBJ1-1; 8 positions match TRBD1. Germline V gene lookup returns CDR1 MDHEN and CDR2 SYDVKM. The V gene end was trimmed by 4 bases and the J gene end by 5 bases; junction bases not matched to a gene: 15. The CDR3 extends over 17 amino acids. The CDR3 sequence is CASSSLGQGLFGTEAFF. For the CDR3, the DNA is TGTGCCAGCAGTTCCCTCGGACAGGGTTTGTTTGGGACTGAAGCTTTCTTT.

V is TRBV5-1 and J is TRBJ1-1; D unresolved. Trimming shortened V by 0 bases and J by 4 bases, and 16 bases separated the two germline ends. This CDR3 region has 16 residues. Germline V gives CDR1 SGHRS, CDR2 YFSETQ. CDR3 sequence (DNA): TGCGCCAGCAGCTTGGGCTGGTCGGCGGCCCCCACTGAAGCTTTCTTT. Protein sequence: CASSLGWSAAPTEAFF.

The chain uses TRBV2 and TRBJ2-7; 7 nucleotides line up with TRBD2. This CDR3 has 14 amino acids. Germline loops: CDR1 SNHLY, CDR2 FYNNEI. J gave up 4 bases and V 1 base, and 4 bases lay outside the gene matches. In nucleotides, the CDR3 is TGTGCCAGCAGTGAAGGGTGGGGGGGTTACGAGCAGTACTTC. Translation gives CASSEGWGGYEQYF.

This chain links TRBV13 with TRBJ2-3; 8 nucleotides align to TRBD2. Germline assignment: CDR1 PRHDT and CDR2 FYEKMQ (reference sequence). Unmatched junction bases numbered 7, after V lost 0 bases and J lost 2 bases. CDR3 length: 17 amino acids. This chain's CDR3 is CASSLGERGPATDTQYF. The CDR3 bases are TGTGCCAGCAGCTTAGGGGAGCGGGGGCCGGCCACAGATACGCAGTATTTT.

The rearrangement uses TRBV5-4 and TRBJ2-7, with TRBD1 matching 9 bases. Germline assignment: CDR1 SGHNT and CDR2 YYREEE (reference sequence). This CDR3 has 15 residues. J gave up 0 bases and V 0 bases, and 1 base lay outside the gene matches. DNA of the CDR3: TGTGCCAGCAGCTTGGGACAGGGGGTCTCCTACGAGCAGTACTTC. Protein: CASSLGQGVSYEQYF.

This clone is a singleton in its sample. The CDR3 DNA sequence: TGCGCCAGCAGCCAGGGACAGGCAAGGCCTATGCATGGCTACACCTTC. Protein sequence: CASSQGQARPMHGYTF. The gene calls are TRBV5-1 and TRBJ1-2, with 8 bases aligning to TRBD1. The CDR3 extends over 16 amino acids. Germline lookup yields CDR1 SGHRS and CDR2 YFSETQ. V lost 4 bases and J lost 6; bases outside the gene matches: 14.

The rearrangement uses TRBV4-1 and TRBJ1-1; the match to TRBD1 covers 9 bases. The J segment lost 4 bases and the V segment lost 4 bases, leaving 16 bases of the junction unmatched. CDR1 is MGHRA, CDR2 YSYEKL, per germline. The CDR3 has 18 residues. Here the CDR3 reads CASSRQGDLTGGITEAFF. For the CDR3, the DNA is TGCGCCAGCAGCCGCCAGGGGGACCTTACAGGGGGCATCACTGAAGCTTTCTTT.

Here the CDR3 DNA reads TGTGCCAGCAGGGGCCTCCAAGTTAATGAAAAACTGTTTTTT. It yields the protein CASRGLQVNEKLFF. The chain is built from TRBV25-1 and TRBJ1-4; D is uncertain. There are 14 residues in the CDR3. V gave up 6 bases and J gave up 4 bases, with 12 bases separating them. Germline assignment: CDR1 MGHDK and CDR2 SYGVNS.

The chain has TRBV4-1 and TRBJ2-2; no firm D call. Trimming stripped 1 base from V and 0 bases from J, with 6 bases between. This CDR3 has 15 amino acids. Germline V gene lookup returns CDR1 MGHRA and CDR2 YSYEKL. CDR3 coding DNA: TGCGCCAGCAGCCAAGGAGGCGCGAACACCGGGGAGCTGTTTTTT. Its translation is CASSQGGANTGELFF.